The 31 T cell receptor beta chains given below trace back to one sample, sequenced in a study of T cells in Graves' hyperthyroidism and ophthalmopathy. It was RNA transcripts that yielded the amplified TCR beta CDR3 regions. Carried out on the TCR CDR3, a first-round RT-PCR used the HTBI primer set. TCRdb ran MiXCR on the multiplex PCR reads and lists one entry per CDR3 protein. Here the sample spans some 600,000 distinct CDR3 sequences, more than 11% being singletons. Source material: blood. These receptors originate from a woman aged 30 to 39 with Graves' hyperthyroidism that later progressed to Graves' ophthalmopathy.

This clonotype was seen ten or more times. This chain joins TRBV10-3 and TRBJ2-5; 7 nucleotides match TRBD1. CDR3 length: 15 residues. J was trimmed by 1 base and V by 3 bases; bases with no gene match: 5. CDR1 is ENHRY, CDR2 SYGVKD, per germline. CDR3 residues: CAISDRTGAQETQYF. CDR3 in DNA: TGTGCCATCAGTGACAGGACAGGAGCCCAAGAGACCCAGTACTTC.

This clonotype was found many times. The chain recombines TRBV10-3 with TRBJ2-7; 7 nucleotides match TRBD2. CDR3 length equals 12 residues. Germline CDR1 is ENHRY and CDR2 is SYGVKD. The V gene end was trimmed by 9 bases and the J gene end by 0 bases; junction bases not matched to a gene: 2. CDR3 bases: TGTGCCATGGCGGGGGACTCCTACGAGCAGTACTTC. Amino acid sequence: CAMAGDSYEQYF.

This clonotype was detected ten times or more. This chain joins TRBV28 and TRBJ2-7; 9 bases are shared with TRBD1. With V trimmed by 6 bases and J by 0 bases, 9 bases remained unmatched. Germline lookup yields CDR1 MDHEN and CDR2 SYDVKM. CDR3 length equals 16 residues. The CDR3 DNA reads as TGTGCCAGCAGCCTTATCACAGGGGGCCGCTCCTACGAGCAGTACTTC. This encodes CASSLITGGRSYEQYF.

The chain employs TRBV30 and TRBJ2-1, with 7 bases lining up with TRBD2. CDR1 and CDR2 (germline): GTSNPN, SVGIG (reference sequence). J gave up 0 bases and V 5 bases, and 7 bases lay outside the gene matches. The CDR3 has 15 residues. The CDR3 bases are TGTGCCTGGGGTATCGGGGGGAGCTCCTACAATGAGCAGTTCTTC. Its translation: CAWGIGGSSYNEQFF.

The table lists this clonotype with many counts. The chain couples TRBV28 to TRBJ1-1, with no clear D. Germline V CDR1 and CDR2: MDHEN, SYDVKM. V gave up 5 bases and J gave up 5 bases, with 9 bases separating them. The CDR3 has 12 residues. CDR3 loop: CASSPDGTEAFF. The CDR3 DNA sequence: TGTGCCAGCAGTCCCGATGGAACTGAAGCTTTCTTT.

The rearrangement joins TRBV9 to TRBJ2-7, with TRBD2 matching over 7 bases. The V gene's germline CDR1 is SGDLS and CDR2 YYNGEE. This CDR3 has 16 amino acids. The V gene end was trimmed by 0 bases and the J gene end by 1 base; junction bases not matched to a gene: 7. This chain's CDR3 is CASSVEASGNSYEQYF. CDR3 coding DNA: TGTGCCAGCAGCGTAGAGGCTAGCGGAAATTCCTACGAGCAGTACTTC.

This clonotype was observed many times. This chain joins TRBV12-3 or TRBV12-4 and TRBJ2-1; a weak D match, TRBD2 (5 bases). V lost 7 bases and J 4 bases, leaving 23 bases between the germline ends. The CDR3 totals 17 residues. The CDR3 DNA is TGTGCCAGCACCTTGGGGAGCGGTACGCGAGGATACAATGAGCAGTTCTTC. Its protein product is CASTLGSGTRGYNEQFF.

Ten or more counts support this clonotype. The chain combines TRBV7-2 with TRBJ2-7; D gene uncertain. Germline V lookup: CDR1 SGHTA, CDR2 FQGNSA. V was shortened by 8 bases and J by 0 bases, with 5 bases between the two germline ends. The CDR3 has 11 amino acids. The CDR3 DNA is TGTGCCAGCTCTAACTCCTACGAGCAGTACTTC. It encodes CASSNSYEQYF.

This clonotype showed up many times. The chain has TRBV18 and TRBJ2-7; 10 nucleotides agree with TRBD1. Germline V gene data show CDR1 as KGHSH and CDR2 as LQKENI. This CDR3 has 15 residues. Germline trimming cut 1 base from V and 3 bases from J; bases unmatched to any gene: 3. In DNA, the CDR3 is TGTGCCAGCTCACCACGGGACAGGGGTCGCTACGAGCAGTACTTC. It is translated as CASSPRDRGRYEQYF.

This clonotype was recorded a few times. The rearrangement joins TRBV9 to TRBJ1-3; 9 bases are shared with TRBD1. The CDR3 is 14 amino acids. Germline CDR1 SGDLS, CDR2 YYNGEE. Unmatched junction bases numbered 1, after V lost 2 bases and J lost 4 bases. The DNA for the CDR3 is TGTGCCAGCAGCGTGGGGACAGGGGGAAACACCATATATTTT. Amino acid sequence: CASSVGTGGNTIYF.

The genes are TRBV20-1 and TRBJ1-1; D is possibly TRBD1 (5 bases). Looked up from germline, CDR1 is DFQATT and CDR2 is SNEGSKA (reference sequence). The CDR3 totals 14 residues. Trimming stripped 0 bases from V and 1 base from J, with 9 bases between. CDR3 nucleotides: TGCAGTGCTAGAGAGCGGGGGGGGAACACTGAAGCTTTCTTT. Its protein is CSARERGGNTEAFF.

J is TRBJ2-3 and V is TRBV20-1, with D perhaps being TRBD1 or TRBD2 (6 bases each). The germline CDR1 and CDR2 sequences are DFQATT and SNEGSKA (reference sequence). Trimming left V 0 bases short and J 5 bases short, with 15 bases between. This CDR3 spans 15 amino acids. CDR3 nucleotides: TGCAGTGCTAGAGACCGGGGGCGCGGGGTAGATACGCAGTATTTT. This encodes CSARDRGRGVDTQYF.

V and J are TRBV19 and TRBJ2-3; TRBD1 matches 7 bases. With V trimmed by 4 bases and J by 11 bases, 6 bases remained unmatched. Germline CDR1 is LNHDA and CDR2 is SQIVND (reference sequence). The CDR3 runs 12 residues. The CDR3 reads CASSNRGPGQYF. CDR3 coding DNA: TGTGCCAGTAGTAACAGGGGCCCGGGGCAGTATTTT.

As for this clonotype: Being one base from a much bigger clone, this may be a read error. The chain combines TRBV28 with TRBJ2-7, with 8 bases that match TRBD1. The DNA end is more similar to TRBJ2-1, so the J call may be wrong. The CDR3 consists of 14 residues. CDR1 and CDR2 from the germline V gene are MDHEN and SYDVKM. Here the CDR3 DNA reads TGTGCCAGCAAGTCAGGACAGGGCAGCTACGAGCAGTTCTTC. Protein product: CASKSGQGSYEQFF.

This clonotype was seen more than once but under ten times. The chain employs TRBV19 and TRBJ2-5, with D hard to call. V was pared by 1 base and J by 2 bases, with 8 bases between. Germline CDR1 is LNHDA and CDR2 is SQIVND (reference sequence). The CDR3 loop spans 14 amino acids. The chain's CDR3 is CASSIAYGQETQYF. Written as DNA, the CDR3 is TGTGCCAGTAGTATAGCGTACGGACAAGAGACCCAGTACTTC.

The rearrangement uses TRBV5-1 and TRBJ2-6; maybe TRBD1 (5 bases). The V end lost 0 bases, the J end lost 0 bases, and 10 bases lay between the germline ends. This CDR3 region has 17 residues. Germline V CDR1 and CDR2: SGHRS, YFSETQ. The CDR3 nucleotides are TGCGCCAGCAGCTTGGGAGTGCAGGGCTCTGGGGCCAACGTCCTGACTTTC. Its protein product is CASSLGVQGSGANVLTF. The complete variable domain, with remaining parts taken from reference TRBV5-1 and TRBJ2-6, reads KAGVTQTPRYLIKTRGQQVTLSCSPISGHRSVSWYQQTPGQGLQFLFEYFSETQRNKGNFPGRFSGRQFSNSRSEMNVSTLELGDSALYLCASSLGVQGSGANVLTFGAGSRLTVL.

This clonotype was found many times. The V and J genes are TRBV12-3 or TRBV12-4 and TRBJ2-5, with 11 bases lining up with TRBD1. With V trimmed by 5 bases and J by 5 bases, 13 bases remained unmatched. CDR3 length: 17 residues. CDR3 region: CASSRTGGVGMAETQYF. The DNA for the CDR3 is TGTGCCAGCAGTCGGACAGGGGGCGTAGGGATGGCCGAGACCCAGTACTTC.

The chain is built from TRBV9 and TRBJ1-3; the D is unclear. From germline, CDR1 is SGDLS and CDR2 YYNGEE. V shed 2 bases and J shed 3 bases, with 12 bases lying between them. The CDR3 spans 15 residues. The CDR3 here is CASSVDLLDGNTIYF. The CDR3 DNA reads TGTGCCAGCAGCGTTGATCTTCTGGATGGAAACACCATATATTTT.

This clonotype was recorded many times. The J gene is TRBJ2-7, the V gene TRBV3-1, with 8 nucleotides matching TRBD2. The germline V gene encodes CDR1 LGHDT and CDR2 YNNKEL (reference sequence). This CDR3 has 15 residues. The V and J ends lost 5 bases and 6 bases, in that order; junction bases with no gene match: 12. The DNA for the CDR3 is TGTGCCAGCAGCGGTCGGACTAGCCCCCCCGTCGAGCAGTACTTC. It encodes CASSGRTSPPVEQYF.

With regard to this clonotype: Possible read error: a much larger clone is one base away. DNA of the CDR3: TGTGCCAGCAGTCTGCCCGACTACCACTCTTACAATGAGCAGTTCTTC. Encoded protein: CASSLPDYHSYNEQFF. The rearrangement joins TRBV12-3 or TRBV12-4 to TRBJ2-1; D perhaps matches TRBD2 (5 bases). The CDR3 extends over 16 amino acids. V lost 5 bases to trimming and J lost 4 bases, with 18 bases between them.

This clonotype was seen at least ten times. The J gene is TRBJ2-7, the V gene TRBV20-1; D call uncertain. The germline V gene has CDR1 DFQATT and CDR2 SNEGSKA (reference sequence). This CDR3 is 14 amino acids long. Trimming removed 5 bases from V and 0 bases from J, with 14 bases in between. CDR3 sequence: CSASGALSSYEQYF. The CDR3 region has the DNA TGCAGTGCTTCTGGCGCCCTCAGCTCCTACGAGCAGTACTTC.

In its sample, this clonotype was seen many times. The CDR3 reads CASSPSDRGQSPLHF. The CDR3, as DNA: TGTGCCAGTAGTCCATCGGACAGGGGGCAATCACCCCTCCACTTT. The chain uses TRBV19 and TRBJ1-6; the match to TRBD1 covers 11 bases. Germline V gene lookup returns CDR1 LNHDA and CDR2 SQIVND (reference sequence). V lost 5 bases, J lost 10 bases, and 7 bases stayed unmatched. This CDR3 has 15 amino acids.

This clonotype was found many times. The J gene is TRBJ1-5, the V gene TRBV20-1; D gene uncertain. Trimming removed 3 bases from V and 2 bases from J, with 11 bases in between. The CDR3 spans 14 residues. Germline loops: CDR1 DFQATT, CDR2 SNEGSKA (reference sequence). The CDR3 is CSASDPRGNQPQHF. DNA for the CDR3: TGCAGTGCTAGCGACCCTAGGGGCAATCAGCCCCAGCATTTT.

This clonotype has at least ten counts. The chain employs TRBV2 and TRBJ2-3; the D is unclear. The germline CDR1 and CDR2 sequences are SNHLY and FYNNEI. Trimming cost V 6 bases and J 3 bases, with 19 bases left between them. The CDR3 spans 16 residues. As DNA, the CDR3 is TGTGCCAGCAGAGGAGCAGTCGAGGACGGAACAGATACGCAGTATTTT. This sequence encodes CASRGAVEDGTDTQYF.

In this sample, this clonotype turned up a few times. The chain recombines TRBV10-3 with TRBJ2-3, with 8 bases lining up with TRBD1. This CDR3 is 15 amino acids long. V trimming: 4 bases; J trimming: 6 bases; junction bases outside the gene matches: 9. Germline CDR1 and CDR2: ENHRY and SYGVKD. In DNA form, the CDR3 reads TGTGCCATCAGTGGGTCAAACCAGGGGGCGGATACGCAGTATTTT. It translates to CAISGSNQGADTQYF.

This clonotype was found a few times. This sequence joins TRBV7-9 and TRBJ2-7; D not resolved. The germline V and J ends were trimmed by 7 bases and 1 base, with 20 bases remaining between them. Germline CDR1 is SEHNR and CDR2 is FQNEAQ (reference sequence). This CDR3 is built from 16 residues. CDR3 sequence (DNA): TGTGCCAGCACCGCCCCTGAGGAAGATGGGTCCTACGAGCAGTACTTC. This sequence encodes CASTAPEEDGSYEQYF. Looking up the rest from reference TRBV7-9 and TRBJ2-7 gives the full variable domain: DTGVSQNPRHKITKRGQNVTFRCDPISEHNRLYWYRQTLGQGPEFLTYFQNEAQLEKSRLLSDRFSAERPKGSFSTLEIQRTEQGDSAMYLCASTAPEEDGSYEQYFGPGTRLTVT.

This clonotype occurred many times. The chain is built from TRBV7-8 and TRBJ2-1; weak D call: TRBD2 (5 bases). Germline CDR1 is SGHVS and CDR2 is FQNEAQ. This CDR3 contains 14 residues. Trimming removed 1 base from V and 8 bases from J, with 12 bases in between. The CDR3 DNA reads TGTGCCAGCAGCTTAGGCGGGCGTCCCGATGAGCAGTTCTTC. Protein sequence: CASSLGGRPDEQFF.

This clonotype has at least ten counts. This chain uses TRBV28 with TRBJ1-3; 8 bases are shared with TRBD1. Germline-derived CDR1 and CDR2 are MDHEN and SYDVKM. The CDR3 contains 17 residues. Trimming cost V 6 bases and J 2 bases; bases outside gene matches: 12. The CDR3 region is CASSPGQGWSTGNTIYF. As DNA, the CDR3 is TGTGCCAGCAGCCCTGGACAGGGATGGTCAACTGGAAACACCATATATTTT.

This clonotype has a count of ten or more. The rearrangement uses TRBV12-3 or TRBV12-4 and TRBJ1-2; no clear D gene. The CDR3 consists of 14 residues. V was cut by 4 bases and J by 0 bases, with 9 bases left in between. The CDR3 coding sequence is TGTGCCAGCAGTTCCCGAAGGACTAACTATGGCTACACCTTC. The encoded protein is CASSSRRTNYGYTF.

This clonotype was recorded many times. V usage is TRBV6-7 and J usage is TRBJ1-1, with D perhaps TRBD1 (5 bases). TRBV6-7 carries the ORF label, with uncertain function. The ends were cut back, 7 bases at V and 0 bases at J, with 18 bases in the middle. This CDR3 comprises 16 residues. The CDR3 DNA follows: TGTGCCAGCAACCCAGGGAGGCTATACATGAACACTGAAGCTTTCTTT. Encoded protein: CASNPGRLYMNTEAFF.

This clonotype showed up just a few times. A much larger clone lies one base from this, so it may be a read error. The chain is built from TRBV6-5 and TRBJ1-1; D gene unclear. The CDR3 length is 13 residues. CDR1 and CDR2 from the germline V gene are MNHEY and SVGAGI. Between the trimmed V and J ends, which lost 2 bases and 2 bases, there was a span of 6 bases. As DNA, the CDR3 is TGTGCCAGCAGTTACCGGAGAAACACTGAAGCTTTCTTT. This encodes CASSYRRNTEAFF.